The 19 T cell receptor beta chains listed next were all sequenced from one sample in a study of human T cells and chemical hapten exposure. Time point: patch test 1, 2 weeks after DPC sensitization. The treatment here: therapeutic diphenylcyclopropenone sensitization with weekly scalp DPC. TCRdb used MiXCR to reprocess the RACE reads, holding one entry per CDR3 protein. This table holds about 120,000 distinct CDR3 sequences, 9% to 13% found once. The sequencing used whole blood, collected in connection with sensitization to the hapten diphenylcyclopropenone (DPC). The receptors stem from a woman aged 45-59 years with alopecia areata. Some clones in this sample may be carry-over from other donors' samples.

This clonotype was found many times. The V gene is TRBV7-6, the J gene TRBJ2-1; 9 bases are shared with TRBD2. The ends lost 5 bases at V and 8 bases at J; junction bases unmatched: 10. Germline assignment: CDR1 SGHVS and CDR2 FNYEAQ. The CDR3 is 15 amino acids. The CDR3 spells CASSLERGDRDEQFF. The CDR3 nucleotides are TGTGCCAGCAGCCTCGAGCGGGGGGATAGGGATGAGCAGTTCTTC.

Written as DNA, the CDR3 is TGCAGCGTGGCCCCGGGAGGACCCCCCTACGAGCAGTACTTC. Amino acids: CSVAPGGPPYEQYF. This chain uses TRBV29-1 with TRBJ2-7, with TRBD2 matching 7 bases. This CDR3 spans 14 amino acids. V lost 6 bases, J lost 2 bases, and 10 bases stayed unmatched. Germline-derived CDR1 and CDR2 are SQVTM and ANQGSEA.

This clonotype was counted at least ten times. The chain links TRBV28 to TRBJ1-4; D may be TRBD1 (5 bases). The CDR3 is 15 residues long. V was clipped by 1 base and J by 5 bases, with 11 bases between them. Germline V gene lookup returns CDR1 MDHEN and CDR2 SYDVKM. The CDR3 here is CASSLSAGKNEKLFF. The CDR3 region has the DNA TGTGCCAGCAGTTTATCTGCAGGGAAGAATGAAAAACTGTTTTTT.

This clonotype was counted many times. The chain combines TRBV6-4 with TRBJ2-5; 8 nucleotides align to TRBD2. This CDR3 is built from 18 residues. The V gene end was trimmed by 6 bases and the J gene end by 1 base; junction bases not matched to a gene: 16. Germline lookup yields CDR1 MRHNA and CDR2 SNTAGT. The CDR3 loop is CASRTGTRQPFRQETQYF. DNA of the CDR3: TGTGCCAGCAGGACCGGGACTAGGCAACCTTTCCGCCAAGAGACCCAGTACTTC.

The V and J genes are TRBV19 and TRBJ1-2, with 8 bases matching TRBD1. The CDR3 covers 15 residues. With 0 bases clipped from V and 2 bases from J, the junction kept 2 bases outside the gene matches. The germline CDR1 and CDR2 sequences are LNHDA and SQIVND (reference sequence). The CDR3 loop reads CASSIDWTGNYGYTF. In DNA, the CDR3 is TGTGCCAGTAGTATAGATTGGACAGGGAACTATGGCTACACCTTC.

About this clonotype: Compared with germline, one end of the junction differs, possibly owing to a read error. The chain links TRBV20-1 to TRBJ2-7, with D possibly being TRBD1 or TRBD2 (7 bases each). Looked up from germline, CDR1 is DFQATT and CDR2 is SNEGSKA (reference sequence). The CDR3 loop spans 14 amino acids. CDR3 nucleotides: TGCAGTGCTCGAGAGCGGGACAGTATATACGAGCAGTACTTC. Translating it yields CSARERDSIYEQYF.

The chain uses TRBV29-1 and TRBJ1-3; unclear D gene. Looked up from germline, CDR1 is SQVTM and CDR2 is ANQGSEA. V was trimmed by 7 bases and J by 1 base, leaving 11 bases between them. This CDR3 region has 13 residues. The CDR3 protein is CSATPFSGNTIYF. CDR3 bases: TGCAGCGCCACACCATTTTCTGGAAACACCATATATTTT.

This clonotype was observed at least ten times. The chain couples TRBV11-2 to TRBJ2-5, with 9 positions matching TRBD1. CDR1 and CDR2 (germline): SGHAT, FQNNGV. The CDR3 is 15 amino acids. The junction had 9 bases not matched to a gene; V was cut back by 5 bases and J by 5 bases. The CDR3 region has the DNA TGTGCCAGCAGCCCGGGACAGGGATTTCCGGAGACCCAGTACTTC. Translation: CASSPGQGFPETQYF.

This chain uses TRBV6-5 with TRBJ2-3; maybe TRBD2 (6 bases). CDR1 is MNHEY and CDR2 is SVGAGI in the germline V gene. Deletions cut 1 base from V and 0 bases from J, with 11 bases between. The CDR3 contains 16 residues. DNA of the CDR3: TGTGCCAGCAGTTACTACGGAGGGCAAAGCACAGATACGCAGTATTTT. Protein sequence: CASSYYGGQSTDTQYF.

This clonotype was observed many times. The chain couples TRBV7-8 to TRBJ2-3; 7 bases fit TRBD2. V gave up 3 bases and J gave up 6 bases; unmatched junction bases: 3. The CDR3 contains 13 residues. Germline CDR1 reads SGHVS; CDR2 reads FQNEAQ. The CDR3 DNA sequence: TGTGCCAGCAGCTTCACCGGGAGGGATACGCAGTATTTT. This sequence encodes CASSFTGRDTQYF.

The chain carries TRBV3-1 and TRBJ2-7; D might be TRBD1 or TRBD2, each matching 5 bases. V gave up 0 bases and J gave up 2 bases, with 11 bases separating them. The CDR3 contains 15 residues. Germline CDR1 LGHDT, CDR2 YNNKEL (reference sequence). CDR3 amino acids: CASSQEKGRTYEQYF. CDR3 coding DNA: TGTGCCAGCAGCCAAGAAAAGGGACGGACCTACGAGCAGTACTTC.

This clonotype was seen ten or more times. This chain links TRBV6-6 with TRBJ2-7; perhaps D is TRBD1 or TRBD2 (6 bases each). Trimming shortened V by 6 bases and J by 2 bases, and 14 bases separated the two germline ends. The CDR3 sequence is 14 residues long. From germline, CDR1 is MNHNY and CDR2 SVGAGI (reference sequence). The CDR3 DNA sequence: TGTGCCAGCAGGGGGGGCGGGGAAACCTACGAGCAGTACTTC. Protein sequence: CASRGGGETYEQYF.

This clonotype was counted once. The chain joins TRBV6-2 or TRBV6-3 to TRBJ2-1; perhaps TRBD1 as D (6 bases). The germline V and J ends were trimmed by 6 bases and 9 bases, with 12 bases remaining between them. Germline V lookup: CDR1 MNHEY, CDR2 SVGEGT. This CDR3 region has 12 residues. CDR3 residues: CASSSQGGEQFF. The CDR3 coding sequence is TGTGCCAGCAGCTCACAGGGCGGTGAGCAGTTCTTC.

This clonotype was observed many times. This chain uses TRBV28 with TRBJ2-2; no reliable D call. The germline gives CDR1 MDHEN, CDR2 SYDVKM. The CDR3 totals 16 residues. The V end lost 5 bases, the J end lost 6 bases, and 19 bases lay between the germline ends. CDR3 sequence reads: CASSPLPRGKAGELFF. The CDR3 DNA sequence: TGTGCCAGCAGTCCCTTGCCCCGCGGAAAGGCCGGGGAGCTGTTTTTT.

This clonotype was picked up a small number of times. The chain has TRBV7-6 and TRBJ1-1; D gene unclear. Germline V CDR1 and CDR2: SGHVS, FNYEAQ. The CDR3 has 12 residues. Between the trimmed V and J ends, which lost 2 bases and 13 bases, there was a span of 14 bases. The CDR3 protein is CASSLWRGPGFF. The CDR3 nucleotides are TGTGCCAGCAGCTTATGGAGAGGGCCGGGTTTCTTT.

This clonotype has just a few counts. The genes are TRBV5-1 and TRBJ1-3; TRBD1 might be the D (5 bases). The CDR3 has 18 residues. Germline V lookup: CDR1 SGHRS, CDR2 YFSETQ. The germline V and J ends were trimmed by 7 bases and 0 bases, with 23 bases remaining between them. This CDR3 is CASGQGATAMHSGNTIYF. CDR3 sequence (DNA): TGCGCCAGCGGCCAAGGGGCAACCGCGATGCACTCTGGAAACACCATATATTTT.

This clonotype was detected many times. The CDR3 bases are TGTGCCAGCAGCTGGGGGACCCTACCCGTGGAGACCCAGTACTTC. This translates into CASSWGTLPVETQYF. The chain joins TRBV7-9 to TRBJ2-5; D may be TRBD1 or TRBD2 (5 bases each). The V end lost 4 bases, the J end lost 5 bases, and 17 bases lay between the germline ends. CDR1 and CDR2 from the germline V gene are SEHNR and FQNEAQ (reference sequence). The CDR3 extends over 15 amino acids.

This clonotype has only a few counts. The chain employs TRBV7-8 and TRBJ1-6; the match to TRBD1 covers 7 bases. Germline assignment: CDR1 SGHVS and CDR2 FQNEAQ. The CDR3 totals 17 residues. V shed 1 base and J 2 bases; nucleotides not matched to a gene: 5. CDR3 bases: TGTGCCAGCAGCTTAGTTAAGGGGGCCCCCTATAATTCACCCCTCCACTTT. Residues: CASSLVKGAPYNSPLHF.

This clonotype showed up many times. This chain joins TRBV16 and TRBJ1-1; D is unclear. Trimming removed 7 bases at V and 5 bases at J, with 14 bases between. CDR3 length: 13 amino acids. From germline, CDR1 is KGHSY and CDR2 FQNENV. CDR3 region: CASTRAGGTEAFF. CDR3 DNA sequence: TGTGCCAGCACTCGCGCCGGAGGTACTGAAGCTTTCTTT. The full variable domain, completed using reference TRBV16 and TRBJ1-1, is GEEVAQTPKHLVRGEGQKAKLYCAPIKGHSYVFWYQQVLKNEFKFLISFQNENVFDETGMPKERFSAKCLPNSPCSLEIQATKLEDSAVYFCASTRAGGTEAFFGQGTRLTVV.